The 28 T cell receptor beta chains in this list originate from one sample, sequenced in a study of molecular identifiers for immune sequencing clone quantification. Each CDR3 protein gets one entry after TCRdb re-called the PCR reads with MiXCR. Counted here are some 680,000 distinct CDR3 sequences, 25% occurring once; the ten biggest clones make up 0.6% to 0.9%. Sequences were obtained from naive CD8+ T cells from blood, with Jurkat cell RNA spiked in. Documented subset: FACS-sorted CD8+CD4-CCR7+CD45RA+ naive T cells. Source of these receptors: a human donor in good health. Some libraries in this study had Jurkat cell RNA spiked in.

The table lists this clonotype with many counts. An end of the junction differs from the germline gene, which may be a read error. V is TRBV5-1 and J is TRBJ1-1; D is ambiguous. The germline V gene has CDR1 SGHRS and CDR2 YFSETQ. This CDR3 is built from 12 residues. The CDR3 region has the DNA TGTGCCAGCAGCTTAGTGGGCACTGAAGCTTTCTTT. Amino acid sequence: CASSLVGTEAFF. Using reference TRBV5-1 and TRBJ1-1 for the parts outside the CDR3, the full variable domain is KAGVTQTPRYLIKTRGQQVTLSCSPISGHRSVSWYQQTPGQGLQFLFEYFSETQRNKGNFPGRFSGRQFSNSRSEMNVSTLELGDSALYLCASSLVGTEAFFGQGTRLTVV.

This clonotype occurred many times. The V gene is TRBV14, the J gene TRBJ2-7; D not certain. V was trimmed by 0 bases and J by 7 bases, leaving 10 bases between them. This CDR3 is 13 amino acids long. CDR1 and CDR2 from the germline V gene are SGHDN and FVKESK. The CDR3 region has the DNA TGTGCCAGCAGCCAAGAGACCCCGTTGGAGCAGTACTTC. It is translated as CASSQETPLEQYF.

The table lists this clonotype with a few counts. The chain carries TRBV6-5 and TRBJ2-2; D perhaps matches TRBD2 (6 bases). This CDR3 spans 15 amino acids. Germline CDR1 is MNHEY and CDR2 is SVGAGI. V lost 0 bases, J lost 7 bases, and 12 bases lay in between. DNA of the CDR3: TGTGCCAGCAGTTACTCATCTAGGCGGGACGGGGAGCTGTTTTTT. It translates to CASSYSSRRDGELFF.

In this sample, this clonotype turned up a few times. This chain links TRBV19 with TRBJ1-5; D is possibly TRBD1 (6 bases). Germline CDR1 LNHDA, CDR2 SQIVND (reference sequence). CDR3 length: 15 residues. V lost 4 bases and J 5 bases, leaving 15 bases between the germline ends. CDR3 coding DNA: TGTGCCAGTAGTAAACAGGGACTGGAGCATCAGCCCCAGCATTTT. It yields the protein CASSKQGLEHQPQHF. The full variable domain, in which reference TRBV19 and TRBJ1-5 provide the parts outside the CDR3, is DGGITQSPKYLFRKEGQNVTLSCEQNLNHDAMYWYRQDPGQGLRLIYYSQIVNDFQKGDIAEGYSVSREKKESFPLTVTSAQKNPTAFYLCASSKQGLEHQPQHFGDGTRLSIL.

This clonotype was found many times. The chain joins TRBV7-9 to TRBJ1-4, with TRBD1 matching 8 bases. With 0 bases clipped from V and 4 bases from J, the junction kept 4 bases outside the gene matches. The CDR3 totals 16 residues. Germline values: CDR1 SEHNR, CDR2 FQNEAQ (reference sequence). Here the CDR3 reads CASSLAQGAGNEKLFF. DNA for the CDR3: TGTGCCAGCAGCTTAGCCCAGGGGGCGGGTAATGAAAAACTGTTTTTT. Variable domain in full (rest from reference TRBV7-9 and TRBJ1-4): DTGVSQNPRHKITKRGQNVTFRCDPISEHNRLYWYRQTLGQGPEFLTYFQNEAQLEKSRLLSDRFSAERPKGSFSTLEIQRTEQGDSAMYLCASSLAQGAGNEKLFFGSGTQLSVL.

This clonotype has a count of ten or more. V is TRBV6-5 and J is TRBJ2-7, with 7 bases matching TRBD1. The V gene end was trimmed by 7 bases and the J gene end by 1 base; junction bases not matched to a gene: 4. Germline lookup yields CDR1 MNHEY and CDR2 SVGAGI. This CDR3 is 13 amino acids long. The DNA of the CDR3 is TGTGCCAGCACCGGGACAGCATCCTACGAGCAGTACTTC. Translating gives CASTGTASYEQYF.

This chain connects TRBV2 to TRBJ2-5; 10 nucleotides line up with TRBD2. Germline V lookup: CDR1 SNHLY, CDR2 FYNNEI. The CDR3 covers 15 residues. Trimming removed 4 bases from V and 2 bases from J; junction bases left unmatched: 4. The CDR3 loop is CASSVASGGQETQYF. In nucleotides, the CDR3 is TGTGCCAGCAGTGTGGCTAGCGGGGGACAAGAGACCCAGTACTTC.

There are a few counts of this clonotype. The CDR3 does not end in the conserved phenylalanine or tryptophan, so this is likely a read error. This sequence joins TRBV24-1 and TRBJ2-3; TRBD2 aligns across 11 bases. This CDR3 is built from 17 residues. V was pared by 4 bases and J by 2 bases, with 7 bases of the junction left unmatched. From germline, CDR1 is KGHDR and CDR2 SFDVKD. The DNA of the CDR3 is TGTGCCACCAGTGACCACGGACTAGCGGGCGTCACAGATACGCAGTATTCT. Translating gives CATSDHGLAGVTDTQYS.

This clonotype has ten or more counts. The genes are TRBV2 and TRBJ2-6; D gene uncertain. The CDR3 totals 15 residues. Germline CDR1 SNHLY, CDR2 FYNNEI. V was shortened by 2 bases and J by 2 bases, with 7 bases between the two germline ends. CDR3 loop: CASSESLPGANVLTF. The CDR3 DNA sequence: TGTGCCAGCAGTGAAAGCCTTCCTGGGGCCAACGTCCTGACTTTC.

A few counts support this clonotype. This chain links TRBV24-1 with TRBJ2-6; tentative D call: TRBD1 (6 bases). The CDR3 is 21 amino acids. Germline V gives CDR1 KGHDR, CDR2 SFDVKD. V shed 3 bases and J shed 0 bases, with 23 bases lying between them. CDR3 coding DNA: TGTGCCACCAGTGATCCAAGCCCTAACGACAGGTACGACTCTGGGGCCAACGTCCTGACTTTC. Its translation is CATSDPSPNDRYDSGANVLTF.

This clonotype was recorded a few times. The genes are TRBV7-9 and TRBJ1-3, with D possibly TRBD1 on 5 matching bases. Trimming removed 4 bases from V and 2 bases from J, with 12 bases in between. From germline, CDR1 is SEHNR and CDR2 FQNEAQ (reference sequence). The CDR3 has 15 residues. The DNA of the CDR3 is TGTGCCAGCAGCTATAGCGGGGCTGCTGGAAACACCATATATTTT. It is translated as CASSYSGAAGNTIYF.

This clonotype was detected only once. One base away lies a much larger clone, so this may be a sequencing read error. The CDR3 does not close with the conserved phenylalanine or tryptophan, likely indicating a read error. The rearrangement joins TRBV27 to TRBJ1-3; D perhaps matches TRBD1 (5 bases). The V and J ends lost 8 bases and 2 bases respectively, with 16 bases between them. This CDR3 has 15 amino acids. Germline V CDR1 and CDR2: MNHEY, SMNVEV (reference sequence). In nucleotides, the CDR3 is TGTGCCAGCTGGGACGGAGGGAGGGCTGGAAACACCATATATCTT. This codes for CASWDGGRAGNTIYL.

V usage is TRBV11-2 and J usage is TRBJ2-1; the D is unclear. Germline loops: CDR1 SGHAT, CDR2 FQNNGV. The CDR3 length is 15 residues. V lost 0 bases to trimming and J lost 6 bases, with 12 bases between them. The DNA for the CDR3 is TGTGCCAGCAGCTTAGATAGTGTTTATAGCAATGAGCAGTTCTTC. Protein sequence: CASSLDSVYSNEQFF. Full variable domain (rest looked up from reference TRBV11-2 and TRBJ2-1): EAGVAQSPRYKIIEKRQSVAFWCNPISGHATLYWYQQILGQGPKLLIQFQNNGVVDDSQLPKDRFSAERLKGVDSTLKIQPAKLEDSAVYLCASSLDSVYSNEQFFGPGTRLTVL.

This clonotype was recorded a few times. The chain carries TRBV18 and TRBJ2-6; 11 bases line up with TRBD1. The CDR3 is 19 amino acids. Unmatched junction bases numbered 7, after V lost 3 bases and J lost 0 bases. Germline assignment: CDR1 KGHSH and CDR2 LQKENI. The CDR3 DNA follows: TGTGCCAGCTCACCCTCGGACAGGGGGCGAAACTCTGGGGCCAACGTCCTGACTTTC. Translated, it gives CASSPSDRGRNSGANVLTF.

With respect to this clonotype: This may come from a read error, since a much larger clone is one base off. The chain has TRBV19 and TRBJ2-4; D gene unclear. The germline V and J ends were trimmed by 5 bases and 13 bases, with 15 bases remaining between them. The germline V gene has CDR1 LNHDA and CDR2 SQIVND (reference sequence). This CDR3 contains 12 residues. The CDR3 spells CASSRNQESQYF. CDR3 DNA: TGTGCCAGTAGTCGGAACCAAGAGAGCCAGTACTTC. Full variable domain (rest looked up from reference TRBV19 and TRBJ2-4): DGGITQSPKYLFRKEGQNVTLSCEQNLNHDAMYWYRQDPGQGLRLIYYSQIVNDFQKGDIAEGYSVSREKKESFPLTVTSAQKNPTAFYLCASSRNQESQYFGAGTRLSVL.

The V gene is TRBV15, the J gene TRBJ2-2; TRBD2 aligns across 12 bases. The CDR3 sequence is 20 residues long. CDR1 is LNHNV, CDR2 YYDKDF, per germline (reference sequence). Germline trimming cut 3 bases from V and 3 bases from J; bases unmatched to any gene: 14. CDR3 nucleotide sequence: TGTGCCACCAGCAGTGCCGGACCCGGACTAGCGGGGACATACACCGGGGAGCTGTTTTTT. Amino acid sequence: CATSSAGPGLAGTYTGELFF.

This clonotype was counted only a few times. The chain has TRBV13 and TRBJ2-1, with a tentative D call TRBD2 (5 bases). The length of the CDR3 is 12 residues. The V and J ends lost 5 bases and 8 bases respectively, with 10 bases between them. Germline values: CDR1 PRHDT, CDR2 FYEKMQ (reference sequence). The CDR3 nucleotides read TGTGCCAGCAGCCCTACGAGGGATGAGCAGTTCTTC. This translates into CASSPTRDEQFF.

A word on this clonotype: A clone one base away is much larger, so this may be a read error. The V call is TRBV5-6, the J call TRBJ1-3; D is ambiguous. The CDR3 contains 15 residues. CDR1 is SGHDT, CDR2 YYEEEE, per germline. Trimming cost V 1 base and J 1 base, with 9 bases left between them. CDR3 loop: CASSLTGISGNTIYF. In DNA, the CDR3 is TGTGCCAGCAGCTTGACGGGGATTTCTGGAAACACCATATATTTT.

The rearrangement joins TRBV12-3 or TRBV12-4 to TRBJ2-1; D is uncertain. There are 14 residues in the CDR3. The V and J ends lost 5 bases and 1 base respectively, with 9 bases between them. CDR3 DNA sequence: TGTGCCAGCAGTCCCAACGGATCCTACAATGAGCAGTTCTTC. This codes for CASSPNGSYNEQFF.

This clonotype was seen ten or more times. The genes are TRBV4-1 and TRBJ1-4; no clear D gene. Germline V lookup: CDR1 MGHRA, CDR2 YSYEKL. V lost 2 bases and J lost 0, with 4 bases in between. This CDR3 contains 14 residues. The CDR3 spells CASSQTATNEKLFF. CDR3 nucleotide sequence: TGCGCCAGCAGCCAAACTGCAACTAATGAAAAACTGTTTTTT.

This clonotype was found a few times. This chain connects TRBV11-3 to TRBJ2-7; tentative D call: TRBD2 (6 bases). Germline lookup yields CDR1 SGHNT and CDR2 YENEEA. The V and J ends lost 5 bases and 3 bases respectively, with 11 bases between them. The CDR3 length is 13 residues. As DNA, the CDR3 is TGTGCCAGCAGCGCCGGGGGAAACTACGAGCAGTACTTC. Translation gives CASSAGGNYEQYF.

This clonotype is a singleton in its sample. The chain uses TRBV9 and TRBJ1-5; 7 nucleotides align to TRBD1. This CDR3 comprises 16 residues. Germline lookup yields CDR1 SGDLS and CDR2 YYNGEE. V lost 0 bases to trimming and J lost 10 bases; unmatched junction nucleotides: 13. The CDR3 region is CASSVEAGGLVEPQHF. Written as DNA, the CDR3 is TGTGCCAGCAGCGTAGAGGCAGGGGGGTTAGTCGAACCCCAGCATTTT.

Only a few counts were recorded for this clonotype. The chain employs TRBV7-9 and TRBJ2-1, with a tentative D call TRBD2 (7 bases). The CDR3 totals 17 residues. Trimming took 5 bases from V and 5 from J, leaving 22 bases between them. Germline values: CDR1 SEHNR, CDR2 FQNEAQ (reference sequence). The CDR3: CASSAPRGATQNNEQFF. CDR3 coding DNA: TGTGCCAGCAGCGCACCCCGGGGGGCTACTCAGAACAATGAGCAGTTCTTC.

This clonotype was counted many times. This chain uses TRBV6-5 with TRBJ2-3; the match to TRBD1 covers 7 bases. The V gene's germline CDR1 is MNHEY and CDR2 SVGAGI. The J segment lost 0 bases and the V segment lost 4 bases, leaving 1 base of the junction unmatched. The CDR3 sequence is 14 residues long. The CDR3 DNA reads TGTGCCAGCAGTTTGGGACAGAGCACAGATACGCAGTATTTT. Its protein is CASSLGQSTDTQYF.

This clonotype was seen just once. CDR3 region: CASSVTGDEQYF. CDR3 sequence (DNA): TGTGCCAGCAGCGTAACAGGGGACGAGCAGTACTTC. The rearrangement joins TRBV7-9 to TRBJ2-7, with TRBD1 identical over 7 bases. The V and J ends lost 5 bases and 5 bases, in that order; junction bases with no gene match: 3. Germline CDR1 is SEHNR and CDR2 is FQNEAQ (reference sequence). This CDR3 has 12 amino acids.

Comment on this clonotype: This clone may be a read error of a much larger clone one base away. The missing conserved phenylalanine or tryptophan at the end of this CDR3 makes a read error likely. CDR3 coding DNA: TGTGCCAGCGCCCGACAGGGGGACTACGAGCAGTACCTC. This codes for CASARQGDYEQYL. The chain is built from TRBV27 and TRBJ2-7; 9 bases map to TRBD1. The CDR3 has 13 residues. Germline CDR1 MNHEY, CDR2 SMNVEV (reference sequence). Unmatched junction bases numbered 5, after V lost 8 bases and J lost 3 bases.

This clonotype was detected ten times or more. This chain uses TRBV5-6 with TRBJ1-4; D unresolved. This CDR3 comprises 14 residues. CDR1 is SGHDT and CDR2 is YYEEEE in the germline V gene. V lost 3 bases to trimming and J lost 6 bases, with 12 bases between them. CDR3 residues: CASSWGSGDEKLFF. DNA for the CDR3: TGTGCCAGCAGCTGGGGATCGGGCGATGAAAAACTGTTTTTT.

In the case of this clonotype: Given a much more abundant clone one base away, this may be a read error. The rearrangement links TRBV10-3 to TRBJ2-1; D unresolved. Germline V gives CDR1 ENHRY, CDR2 SYGVKD. The CDR3 runs to 13 residues. In DNA form, the CDR3 reads TGTGCCATCAGTGGTGAGCCGGGCAATGAGCGGTTCTTC. It yields the protein CAISGEPGNERFF.